These 29 T cell receptor beta chains were all obtained from the same sample, sequenced in a study of T cells after somatic rescue of genetic block. Some clones are missing from TCRdb's copy, which holds only in-frame ones; the method was immunoSEQ multiplex PCR. The table lists around 67,000 clones, under 95% of them singletons. Material: peripheral blood mononuclear cells (PBMCs). The receptor source for this set is a young man.

This clone was found once. V gene TRBV29-1 combines with J gene TRBJ1-2; D not resolved. There are 14 residues in the CDR3. CDR1 and CDR2 (germline): SQVTM, ANQGSEA. The V gene lost 2 bases and the J gene lost 2 bases, with 12 bases spanning the gap. CDR3 in amino acids: CSVEQSGRNYGYTF. In nucleotides, the CDR3 is TGCAGCGTTGAACAGTCGGGCAGAAACTATGGCTACACCTTC.

The chain joins TRBV7-8 to TRBJ2-2, with 12 positions matching TRBD2. This CDR3 region has 17 residues. V was clipped by 1 base and J by 7 bases; unmatched bases: 7. Germline V gene data show CDR1 as SGHVS and CDR2 as FQNEAQ. CDR3 in amino acids: CASSLVRLAGAGGELFF. The DNA of the CDR3 is TGTGCCAGCAGCTTAGTAAGACTAGCGGGGGCTGGCGGGGAGCTGTTTTTT. Full variable domain (outside the CDR3, taken from reference TRBV7-8 and TRBJ2-2): GAGVSQSPRYKVAKRGQDVALRCDPISGHVSLFWYQQALGQGPEFLTYFQNEAQLDKSGLPSDRFFAERPEGSVSTLKIQRTQQEDSAVYLCASSLVRLAGAGGELFFGEGSRLTVL.

The chain combines TRBV14 with TRBJ1-1, with D unresolved. CDR3 length: 14 residues. Per the germline V gene, CDR1 is SGHDN and CDR2 is FVKESK. V was cut by 1 base and J by 4 bases, with 10 bases left in between. The CDR3 here is CASSQVSLGTEAFF. The CDR3 nucleotides are TGTGCCAGCAGCCAAGTGTCCCTGGGCACTGAAGCTTTCTTT. Supplemented by reference TRBV14 and TRBJ1-1, the full variable domain reads EAGVTQFPSHSVIEKGQTVTLRCDPISGHDNLYWYRRVMGKEIKFLLHFVKESKQDESGMPNNRFLAERTGGTYSTLKVQPAELEDSGVYFCASSQVSLGTEAFFGQGTRLTVV.

The gene calls are TRBV19 and TRBJ2-3; D possibly corresponds to TRBD1 (6 bases). Trimming stripped 11 bases from V and 1 base from J, with 16 bases between. Germline values: CDR1 LNHDA, CDR2 SQIVND (reference sequence). The length of the CDR3 is 14 residues. This CDR3 reads CASKRAGGTDTQYF. CDR3 DNA: TGTGCCTCCAAAAGGGCAGGGGGCACAGATACGCAGTATTTT.

Of note for this clone: The DNA is omitted, as the CDR3 cannot be located on it reliably, and the CDR3 follows TCRdb's listing. J is TRBJ2-7 and V is TRBV19; TRBD2, as called in the table, went unchecked against the DNA. Germline CDR1 and CDR2: LNHDA and SQIVND (reference sequence). Both ends counted, the CDR3 spans 13 residues. The chain's CDR3 is CASTTDFGNEQYF.

V and J are TRBV6-7 and TRBJ1-1; 8 bases match TRBD1. TRBV6-7 is an ORF; its function is uncertain. The CDR3 extends over 15 amino acids. Losses at the gene ends were 7 bases for V and 3 bases for J; bases not matched to a gene: 10. The CDR3 coding sequence is TGTGCCAGCACCTCACCGACAGGGGCGGACACTGAAGCTTTCTTT. Translated, it gives CASTSPTGADTEAFF.

The chain is built from TRBV2 and TRBJ2-7; the match to TRBD2 covers 9 bases. Germline values: CDR1 SNHLY, CDR2 FYNNEI. The CDR3 covers 16 residues. V dropped 3 bases and J dropped 0; count of bases not matched to a gene: 6. This chain's CDR3 is CASSDGAGGISYEQYF. For the CDR3, the DNA is TGTGCCAGCAGTGACGGTGCGGGAGGGATCTCCTACGAGCAGTACTTC. Complete variable domain (other parts from reference TRBV2 and TRBJ2-7): EPEVTQTPSHQVTQMGQEVILRCVPISNHLYFYWYRQILGQKVEFLVSFYNNEISEKSEIFDDQFSVERPDGSNFTLKIRSTKLEDSAMYFCASSDGAGGISYEQYFGPGTRLTVT.

The chain uses TRBV27 and TRBJ2-1; either TRBD1 or TRBD2 may supply D (6 bases each). Germline V gene sequence: CDR1 MNHEY, CDR2 SMNVEV (reference sequence). The germline V and J ends were trimmed by 8 bases and 6 bases, with 14 bases remaining between them. This CDR3 is 13 amino acids long. The DNA of the CDR3 is TGTGCCAGCTCATCACGGGGGCGCAATGAGCAGTTCTTC. Translating gives CASSSRGRNEQFF.

The chain joins TRBV28 to TRBJ2-1; possibly TRBD1 or TRBD2 for D (5 bases each). V was shortened by 2 bases and J by 2 bases, with 19 bases between the two germline ends. CDR3 length: 18 residues. Germline assignment: CDR1 MDHEN and CDR2 SYDVKM. The CDR3 loop is CASSLKGRRGRAYNEQFF. The CDR3 region has the DNA TGTGCCAGCAGTTTAAAGGGAAGACGGGGCCGCGCCTACAATGAGCAGTTCTTC.

For the CDR3, the DNA is TGTGCCAGCAGCCCCACTTGGGGGTCTAACACCGGGGAGCTGTTTTTT. It encodes CASSPTWGSNTGELFF. V gene TRBV7-6 combines with J gene TRBJ2-2; the D call may be TRBD1 or TRBD2 (5 bases each). Germline V lookup: CDR1 SGHVS, CDR2 FNYEAQ. CDR3 size: 16 residues. V lost 5 bases and J lost 2, with 15 bases in between.

V and J are TRBV14 and TRBJ2-7, with TRBD1 as a possible D gene (6 bases). The CDR3 has 16 residues. From germline, CDR1 is SGHDN and CDR2 FVKESK. The V end was cut by 4 bases, the J end by 4 bases, with 20 bases between. The DNA of the CDR3 is TGTGCCAGCAGCCCAGAGGTGGGGGCCCGGGCTTACGAGCAGTACTTC. Protein: CASSPEVGARAYEQYF.

Comments on this clone: This sample includes further DNA sequences coding for the same CDR3. This sequence joins TRBV9 and TRBJ2-5; D may be TRBD1 (5 bases). The germline gives CDR1 SGDLS, CDR2 YYNGEE. CDR3 length equals 13 residues. V was pared by 0 bases and J by 4 bases, with 7 bases between. The CDR3 sequence is CASSVGRGETQYF. The CDR3, as DNA: TGTGCCAGCAGCGTAGGTAGGGGAGAGACCCAGTACTTC.

The rearrangement links TRBV10-3 to TRBJ2-3; 10 positions match TRBD2. CDR3 length equals 17 residues. V shed 0 bases and J 5 bases; nucleotides not matched to a gene: 8. Germline CDR1 and CDR2: ENHRY and SYGVKD. DNA of the CDR3: TGTGCCATCAGTGAGTCGGGGAGCGGGAGGGCCGGAGATACGCAGTATTTT. Its protein product is CAISESGSGRAGDTQYF.

This sequence joins TRBV7-3 and TRBJ1-1; D is possibly TRBD1 (5 bases). Deletions cut 2 bases from V and 5 bases from J, with 9 bases between. CDR1 is SGHTA and CDR2 is FQGTGA in the germline V gene. The CDR3 is made up of 13 amino acids. DNA of the CDR3: TGTGCCAGCAGCTTAGTGGGGGAAACTGAAGCTTTCTTT. Its protein product is CASSLVGETEAFF.

V and J are TRBV5-8 and TRBJ1-1; D perhaps matches TRBD1 (6 bases). Germline-derived CDR1 and CDR2 are SGHTS and YDEGEE. The CDR3 sequence is 15 residues long. V was clipped by 5 bases and J by 0 bases, with 14 bases between them. CDR3 in amino acids: CASRIRGPMNTEAFF. The CDR3 region has the DNA TGTGCCAGCAGAATCAGGGGACCCATGAACACTGAAGCTTTCTTT.

The chain carries TRBV6-1 and TRBJ1-6; D gene uncertain. The V end was cut by 7 bases, the J end by 7 bases, with 17 bases between. The CDR3 runs to 15 residues. Germline-derived CDR1 and CDR2 are MNHNS and SASEGT. CDR3 sequence reads: CASILTRVLNSPLHF. Written as DNA, the CDR3 is TGTGCCAGCATACTGACCCGAGTCTTGAATTCACCCCTCCACTTT.

V and J are TRBV9 and TRBJ1-5; D possibly corresponds to TRBD1 (5 bases). Germline CDR1 is SGDLS and CDR2 is YYNGEE. Trimming left V 3 bases short and J 0 bases short, with 7 bases between. CDR3 length equals 14 residues. The CDR3 nucleotides are TGTGCCAGCAGCGCGGACAATAGCAATCAGCCCCAGCATTTT. It specifies CASSADNSNQPQHF.

The chain uses TRBV5-6 and TRBJ1-6; a possible D gene is TRBD1 (6 bases). The CDR3 runs 14 residues. V lost 0 bases to trimming and J lost 9 bases, with 10 bases between them. Germline CDR1 and CDR2: SGHDT and YYEEEE. The CDR3 region is CASSLAGGRSPLHF. DNA for the CDR3: TGTGCCAGCAGCTTGGCTGGGGGGCGTTCACCCCTCCACTTT.

The chain employs TRBV7-3 and TRBJ1-2; D possibly corresponds to TRBD1 (5 bases). Germline lookup yields CDR1 SGHTA and CDR2 FQGTGA. The CDR3 consists of 15 residues. V was cut by 0 bases and J by 6 bases, with 14 bases left in between. As DNA, the CDR3 is TGTGCCAGCAGCTTAACGGGACGTGGAAACCATGGCTACACCTTC. Protein: CASSLTGRGNHGYTF.

This chain uses TRBV2 with TRBJ1-5, with 11 bases fitting TRBD1. Germline-derived CDR1 and CDR2 are SNHLY and FYNNEI. V was clipped by 4 bases and J by 7 bases; unmatched bases: 6. The CDR3 loop spans 15 amino acids. CDR3 sequence (DNA): TGTGCCAGCAGTGGGGACAGGGGGTACGGGCAGCCCCAGCATTTT. Its translation: CASSGDRGYGQPQHF.

This sequence joins TRBV19 and TRBJ2-2; D is ambiguous. Germline CDR1 and CDR2: LNHDA and SQIVND (reference sequence). This CDR3 comprises 14 residues. Trimming took off 1 base at V and 4 bases at J, with 7 bases between the two ends. The CDR3 sequence: CASSIGAVTGELFF. CDR3 coding DNA: TGTGCCAGTAGTATAGGGGCGGTCACCGGGGAGCTGTTTTTT.

The CDR3 sequence: CASRPGQTNEKLFF. CDR3 bases: TGTGCCAGCAGACCGGGACAGACTAATGAAAAACTGTTTTTT. This chain uses TRBV2 with TRBJ1-4, with TRBD1 matching 7 bases. With 6 bases clipped from V and 2 bases from J, the junction kept 3 bases outside the gene matches. The CDR3 is made up of 14 amino acids. Germline V gene lookup returns CDR1 SNHLY and CDR2 FYNNEI. Full variable domain (rest looked up from reference TRBV2 and TRBJ1-4): EPEVTQTPSHQVTQMGQEVILRCVPISNHLYFYWYRQILGQKVEFLVSFYNNEISEKSEIFDDQFSVERPDGSNFTLKIRSTKLEDSAMYFCASRPGQTNEKLFFGSGTQLSVL.

The CDR3: CASRAPGSSGNTIYF. DNA for the CDR3: TGTGCCAGCAGGGCCCCAGGGAGCTCTGGAAACACCATATATTTT. This chain links TRBV28 with TRBJ1-3; D possibly corresponds to TRBD1 (5 bases). This CDR3 is 15 amino acids long. CDR1 is MDHEN and CDR2 is SYDVKM in the germline V gene. The V end was cut by 6 bases, the J end by 0 bases, with 12 bases between.

The rearrangement joins TRBV5-4 to TRBJ2-3; D is perhaps TRBD2 (5 bases). The ends were cut back, 1 base at V and 1 base at J, with 10 bases in the middle. The CDR3 spans 15 residues. Germline-derived CDR1 and CDR2 are SGHNT and YYREEE (reference sequence). The CDR3 DNA sequence: TGTGCCAGCAGCTTGAGGCACGGGGGCACAGATACGCAGTATTTT. Translating it yields CASSLRHGGTDTQYF. Supplemented by reference TRBV5-4 and TRBJ2-3, the full variable domain reads ETGVTQSPTHLIKTRGQQVTLRCSSQSGHNTVSWYQQALGQGPQFIFQYYREEENGRGNFPPRFSGLQFPNYSSELNVNALELDDSALYLCASSLRHGGTDTQYFGPGTRLTVL.

CDR3 sequence reads: CASATGEGNEQYF. CDR3 nucleotide sequence: TGCGCCAGCGCAACTGGGGAGGGTAACGAGCAGTACTTC. The chain employs TRBV10-2 and TRBJ2-7; the match to TRBD2 covers 7 bases. J was trimmed by 5 bases and V by 8 bases; bases with no gene match: 9. This CDR3 is built from 13 residues. Germline V CDR1 and CDR2: WSHSY, SAAADI.

V gene TRBV28 combines with J gene TRBJ1-2; TRBD1 matches at 12 bases. Germline lookup yields CDR1 MDHEN and CDR2 SYDVKM. Trimming removed 2 bases from V and 7 bases from J; junction bases left unmatched: 5. This CDR3 is 15 amino acids long. This chain's CDR3 is CASSLGGTGGRGYTF. As DNA, the CDR3 is TGTGCCAGCAGTTTAGGGGGGACAGGGGGCCGTGGCTACACCTTC.

This clone was seen just once. The CDR3 DNA reads as TGCGCCAGCAGCCAACAGCTCCGAATGGAGACCCAGTACTTC. Protein: CASSQQLRMETQYF. The V call is TRBV5-1, the J call TRBJ2-5, with D uncertain. The V gene lost 4 bases and the J gene lost 5 bases, with 15 bases spanning the gap. Germline V lookup: CDR1 SGHRS, CDR2 YFSETQ. The CDR3 is made up of 14 amino acids.

J is TRBJ2-7 and V is TRBV5-4, with D unresolved. Germline CDR1 and CDR2: SGHNT and YYREEE (reference sequence). The CDR3 extends over 14 amino acids. Trimming stripped 3 bases from V and 2 bases from J, with 12 bases between. The CDR3 here is CASSSLDATYEQYF. As DNA, the CDR3 is TGTGCCAGCAGCTCGCTTGACGCAACCTACGAGCAGTACTTC.

This rearrangement joins TRBV9 to TRBJ1-1; possible D gene TRBD1, 6 bases. V dropped 3 bases and J dropped 0 bases, with 12 bases sitting between them. This CDR3 comprises 15 residues. Germline CDR1 is SGDLS and CDR2 is YYNGEE. The CDR3 here is CASSDLGGVNTEAFF. In DNA form, the CDR3 reads TGTGCCAGCAGCGACCTCGGGGGCGTGAACACTGAAGCTTTCTTT.